This T cell receptor (beta chain) comes out of a study of cytomegalovirus exposure and HLA in healthy donors. The germline V gene encodes CDR1 SGHVS and CDR2 FNYEAQ. V dropped 7 bases and J dropped 3 bases, with 3 bases sitting between them. This CDR3 is built from 11 residues. The PCR contained 60 Vbeta and 13 Jbeta primers. Sequenced by immunoSEQ multiplex PCR; TCRdb stores in-frame clones only, minus some. Of 200,000 to 250,000 clones listed, approximately 80% are singletons. About this clone: The antigen is undetermined.

Broader study findings: In the analysis, some V segments, TRBV6-2 and TRBV6-3 included, were excluded as indistinguishable. A prior analysis recorded that most TCR beta V segments were productive about 87% or about 30% of the time.

The rearrangement links TRBV7-6 to TRBJ2-2; D ambiguous. Sequenced: PBMCs. This TCR derives from a boy between 2 and 10 years old in good health and CMV-seronegative. The CDR3: CASTYTGELFF. The CDR3 coding sequence is TGTGCCAGCACATACACCGGGGAGCTGTTTTTT.